A selection of T cell receptor beta chains follows, all from one sample in a study of patients and donors after allogeneic stem cell transplantation. TCRdb re-analysed the RT-PCR reads in MiXCR, keeping a single row per CDR3 protein. Among 800,000 to 1,000,000 distinct CDR3 sequences listed, more than 15% were seen once. The source material was blood, either unsorted or a sorted T cell fraction (not recorded which). Receptor source: a human donor who was either an allogeneic HSCT recipient or a stem cell or donor lymphocyte infusion donor (not recorded which). It is not recorded whose cells these are; they may come from a transplant donor. The CDR3 runs from the conserved cysteine through the conserved F or W. The order of the fields is D gene, J gene, V gene, clone size, CDR3 protein, CDR3 DNA. The D gene is left open where the match is weak. Some rows mark clone size as missing; the rest say once, few, many or name a class of expanded clone.

.,TRBJ2-7,TRBV7-9,.,CASSSSPGQTYEQYF,TGTGCCAGCAGCTCTTCCCCGGGACAAACCTACGAGCAGTACTTC
.,TRBJ2-5,TRBV20-1,once,CSAREPGTSGTQYF,TGCAGTGCTAGAGAGCCGGGCACCTCAGGGACCCAGTACTTC
TRBD2,TRBJ2-7,TRBV20-1,few,CSAVLAGAYEQYF,TGCAGTGCTGTACTAGCGGGGGCGTACGAGCAGTACTTC
.,TRBJ1-1,TRBV15,.,CATSREEGYEAFF,TGTGCCACCAGCAGGGAAGAAGGATACGAAGCTTTCTTT
TRBD1,TRBJ1-2,TRBV4-1,.,CASSQVGQGAYGYTF,TGCGCCAGCAGCCAAGTTGGACAGGGTGCCTATGGCTACACCTTC
.,TRBJ2-2,TRBV9,.,CASSVETVPGRELFF,TGTGCCAGCAGCGTAGAGACAGTACCGGGTCGGGAGCTGTTTTTT
TRBD2,TRBJ2-3,TRBV6-1,.,CASRSGTSGRTSTDTQYF,TGTGCCAGCAGGTCCGGGACTAGCGGGCGGACTAGCACAGATACGCAGTATTTT
TRBD1,TRBJ1-1,TRBV6-1,many,CASRDLRQGLSVF,TGTGCCAGCAGAGACCTGCGACAGGGCCTTAGCGTCTTT
.,TRBJ1-5,TRBV6-2/TRBV6-3,many,CASSYGWNQPQHF,TGTGCCAGCAGTTACGGGTGGAATCAGCCCCAGCATTTT
TRBD2,TRBJ2-1,TRBV18,.,CASSPELADNEQFF,TGTGCCAGCTCACCCGAACTAGCGGACAATGAGCAGTTCTTC
.,TRBJ2-7,TRBV5-1,.,CASSSRLSDEQYF,TGCGCCAGCAGCTCCCGCTTGAGCGACGAGCAGTACTTC
.,TRBJ1-5,TRBV6-2/TRBV6-3,many,CASSYWSNQPQHF,TGTGCCAGCAGTTACTGGAGCAATCAGCCCCAGCATTTT
.,TRBJ2-7,TRBV15,few,CATSRNRAYEQYF,TGTGCCACCAGCAGAAACAGAGCCTACGAGCAGTACTTC
.,TRBJ1-4,TRBV20-1,few,CSARVRWAATNEKLFF,TGCAGTGCTAGAGTTAGATGGGCTGCAACTAATGAAAAACTGTTTTTT
.,TRBJ1-5,TRBV12-3/TRBV12-4,few,CASRPGRDNQPQHF,TGTGCCAGCAGGCCGGGACGGGACAATCAGCCCCAGCATTTT
.,TRBJ1-2,TRBV6-2/TRBV6-3,.,CASTHRENYGYTF,TGTGCCAGCACCCATAGGGAGAACTATGGCTACACCTTC
TRBD2,TRBJ2-7,TRBV12-3/TRBV12-4,few,CASRARGLAEYEQYF,TGTGCCTCCAGGGCCCGGGGACTAGCGGAATACGAGCAGTACTTC
TRBD2,TRBJ2-1,TRBV28,few,CASNRGDSYNEQFF,TGTGCCAGTAATCGGGGGGACTCCTACAATGAGCAGTTCTTC
.,TRBJ2-2,TRBV6-2/TRBV6-3,.,CASSGSGNTGELFF,TGTGCCAGCAGTGGTAGCGGGAACACCGGGGAGCTGTTTTTT
TRBD2,TRBJ2-1,TRBV9,.,CASSAGTSGTPPYNEQFF,TGTGCCAGCAGCGCAGGGACTAGCGGGACTCCACCCTACAATGAGCAGTTCTTC
.,TRBJ2-1,TRBV29-1,.,CSVVGVLWNEQFF,TGCAGCGTTGTGGGGGTTTTGTGGAATGAGCAGTTCTTC
.,TRBJ2-5,TRBV11-2,few,CASSLGWGADQETQYF,TGTGCCAGCAGCTTAGGTTGGGGGGCGGATCAAGAGACCCAGTACTTC
.,TRBJ2-6,TRBV5-1,many,CASSLAEGAGANVLTF,TGCGCCAGCAGCTTGGCCGAGGGGGCTGGGGCCAACGTCCTGACTTTC
.,TRBJ1-1,TRBV12-3/TRBV12-4,.,CASSLNVHDEAFF,TGTGCCAGCAGTTTAAATGTCCACGATGAAGCTTTCTTT
.,TRBJ1-6,TRBV6-1,.,CASSNDRSYNSPLHF,TGTGCCAGCAGTAACGACAGAAGCTATAATTCACCCCTCCACTTT
TRBD1,TRBJ2-4,TRBV4-2,few,CASSQDGPGQGVGNF,TGTGCCAGCAGCCAAGATGGACCGGGACAGGGAGTTGGGAACTTC
TRBD1,TRBJ1-5,TRBV15,.,CATSTGTGVEEPQHF,TGTGCCACCAGCACCGGGACAGGGGTTGAGGAGCCCCAGCATTTT
TRBD1,TRBJ2-3,TRBV20-1,few,CSATNRGVSDTQYF,TGCAGTGCTACCAACAGGGGTGTAAGTGATACGCAGTATTTT